The 14 T cell receptor beta chains in this list originate from one sample, sequenced in a study of shared clonotypes between healthy human individuals. The repertoire was sequenced with immunoSEQ multiplex PCR; TCRdb's copy has only in-frame clones and lacks some. The sample includes approximately 2,300,000 clones, about 90% of them seen just once. Material for sequencing was naive CD4+ T cells from PBMCs. Subset described: CD45RA+ positively selected. The receptors here all came from a man aged 18 to 35 in good health. Some clones in this sample may be carry-over from other donors' samples.

This clone was seen just once. Other nucleotide sequences from this sample produce the same CDR3. The chain couples TRBV5-1 to TRBJ2-3; tentatively, D is TRBD1 (6 bases). Between the trimmed V and J ends, which lost 4 bases and 2 bases, there was a span of 8 bases. This CDR3 comprises 13 residues. Germline CDR1 reads SGHRS; CDR2 reads YFSETQ. CDR3 in DNA: TGCGCCAGCAGCAGGGACAACACAGATACGCAGTATTTT. This sequence encodes CASSRDNTDTQYF.

V and J are TRBV12-5 and TRBJ2-3, with D unclear. Trimming cost V 4 bases and J 3 bases, with 5 bases left between them. From germline, CDR1 is LGHNT and CDR2 FRNRAP. CDR3 size: 12 residues. CDR3: CASGSVTDTQYF. The CDR3 nucleotides are TGTGCTAGTGGTTCCGTAACAGATACGCAGTATTTT.

CDR3 residues: CASSLTGRNTEAFF. CDR3 DNA: TGTGCCAGCAGCCTGACAGGGAGGAACACTGAAGCTTTCTTT. The chain recombines TRBV5-6 with TRBJ1-1; 7 bases agree with TRBD1. The V gene's germline CDR1 is SGHDT and CDR2 YYEEEE. V shed 4 bases, J shed 1 base, and the junction held 4 bases outside the gene matches. The CDR3 sequence is 14 residues long.

The chain employs TRBV5-1 and TRBJ1-5, with 7 positions matching TRBD1. Looked up from germline, CDR1 is SGHRS and CDR2 is YFSETQ. The CDR3 covers 15 residues. The V and J ends lost 3 bases and 4 bases, in that order; junction bases with no gene match: 7. CDR3 sequence reads: CASSSGTDPNQPQHF. For the CDR3, the DNA is TGCGCCAGCAGCTCGGGGACAGACCCGAATCAGCCCCAGCATTTT.

The DNA for the CDR3 is TGTGCCAGCTCACCATCCCCAGGCCACGAGCAGTACTTC. Its protein product is CASSPSPGHEQYF. This rearrangement joins TRBV18 to TRBJ2-7; no reliable D call. The CDR3 contains 13 residues. Trimming cost V 2 bases and J 5 bases, with 10 bases left between them. Per the germline V gene, CDR1 is KGHSH and CDR2 is LQKENI.

The chain couples TRBV2 to TRBJ2-3; no definite D call. V shed 4 bases and J shed 2 bases, with 7 bases lying between them. The CDR3 covers 13 residues. CDR1 and CDR2 (germline): SNHLY, FYNNEI. The CDR3 loop is CASSGRITDTQYF. CDR3 coding DNA: TGTGCCAGCAGTGGAAGGATCACAGATACGCAGTATTTT.

The rearrangement links TRBV5-1 to TRBJ2-7; a weak D match, TRBD1 (5 bases). Germline loops: CDR1 SGHRS, CDR2 YFSETQ. The CDR3 spans 13 residues. V lost 3 bases to trimming and J lost 3 bases, with 10 bases between them. Here the CDR3 DNA reads TGCGCCAGCAGCTCGGACACCTTCTACGAGCAGTACTTC. Translated: CASSSDTFYEQYF.

Concerning this clone: The sample has other DNA sequences that encode this CDR3 too. J is TRBJ2-5 and V is TRBV5-1; D not resolved. The length of the CDR3 is 13 residues. Trimming removed 0 bases from V and 4 bases from J, with 7 bases in between. CDR1 SGHRS and CDR2 YFSETQ come from the germline V gene. The CDR3 is CASSLAPRETQYF. CDR3 bases: TGCGCCAGCAGCTTGGCCCCTCGAGAGACCCAGTACTTC.

The genes are TRBV4-1 and TRBJ2-7; D perhaps matches TRBD2 (6 bases). The length of the CDR3 is 14 residues. V lost 1 base, J lost 3 bases, and 10 bases lay in between. CDR1 and CDR2 from the germline V gene are MGHRA and YSYEKL. CDR3 residues: CASSQGLVNYEQYF. The DNA of the CDR3 is TGCGCCAGCAGCCAAGGACTAGTGAACTACGAGCAGTACTTC.

The chain has TRBV7-2 and TRBJ1-2, with D uncertain. CDR3 length: 14 residues. The germline V and J ends were trimmed by 2 bases and 8 bases, with 15 bases remaining between them. Germline V lookup: CDR1 SGHTA, CDR2 FQGNSA. This CDR3 is CASSLSEGSQGYTF. CDR3 DNA sequence: TGTGCCAGCAGCTTAAGCGAAGGGTCTCAAGGCTACACCTTC.

The chain employs TRBV11-2 and TRBJ1-2, with D possibly TRBD1 on 5 matching bases. Germline V gene sequence: CDR1 SGHAT, CDR2 FQNNGV. This CDR3 is built from 12 residues. V was pared by 5 bases and J by 5 bases, with 9 bases between. The CDR3 loop reads CASSRDFYGYTF. The CDR3 region has the DNA TGTGCCAGCAGCCGGGACTTTTATGGCTACACCTTC.

This clone showed up just a few times. V is TRBV5-1 and J is TRBJ1-1; D gene unclear. The CDR3 has 15 residues. Germline V gene sequence: CDR1 SGHRS, CDR2 YFSETQ. V was clipped by 5 bases and J by 1 base, with 15 bases between them. The CDR3: CASRRSSLRNTEAFF. The CDR3 DNA reads as TGCGCCAGCAGGAGATCGAGTTTAAGGAACACTGAAGCTTTCTTT.

The V gene is TRBV4-3, the J gene TRBJ2-2, with D hard to call. Germline lookup yields CDR1 LGHNA and CDR2 YSLEER. The CDR3 spans 13 residues. Trimming removed 0 bases at V and 7 bases at J, with 6 bases between. The CDR3 reads CASSQEGNGELFF. The CDR3 bases are TGCGCCAGCAGCCAAGAGGGTAACGGGGAGCTGTTTTTT.

The CDR3: CASSSTGGGETQYF. CDR3 DNA sequence: TGTGCCAGCAGCTCAACCGGGGGTGGGGAGACCCAGTACTTC. This chain joins TRBV11-3 and TRBJ2-5; D is perhaps TRBD2 (6 bases). This CDR3 comprises 14 residues. With 4 bases removed from V and 5 bases from J, the gap between germline ends came to 14 bases. CDR1 is SGHNT, CDR2 YENEEA, per germline.